This TCR beta chain was recorded in a study of blood T cell repertoires in COVID-19 (dated by TCRdb to 2019 to 2021). With regard to the full study: The collaborator samples originated in the United States, Italy and Spain and spanned the acute and convalescent phases of COVID-19. Sample metadata almost always included a de-identified subject ID, COVID-19 status, age in years and sex. The material from the prospective study consisted of cDNA or gDNA derived from T cells, B-cell-depleted T cells, or PBMCs. The dataset comprised deeply sampled blood TCRbeta repertoires from subjects exposed to, actively infected with, or recovered from COVID-19. The repertoires were released in a freely available public database intended as a resource for research on the immune response to SARS-CoV-2. The samples were drawn from two sources: the first 160 participants of the ongoing ImmuneRACE study, and fewer than 1,500 subjects contributed by 6 global collaborators. HLA class I and class II types, where available, came from metadata supplied by the sample provider rather than from assay-based typing.

Trimming at the junction amounts to 3 bases on V and 2 bases on J, and the germline ends lie 14 bases apart. The CDR3 contains 17 residues, cysteine and phenylalanine counted. Here the CDR3 DNA is all that survives: 51 bases in frame from base 1. According to the germline V gene (reference sequence), CDR1 reads LGHDT and CDR2 reads YNNKEL. The immunoSEQ Assay, a bias-controlled multiplex PCR, was used to amplify TCRbeta CDR3 regions from genomic DNA. The paper's data handling went like this. The number of nucleated cells in each sample was estimated by amplification of reference gene primers within the assay. To quantify the absolute abundance of each unique TCRbeta CDR3 rearrangement, sequence reads were collapsed and filtered. For each sample, productive Simpson clonality was calculated as the square root of Simpson's diversity index across productive rearrangements. TCRdb took this table from immuneACCESS and kept in-frame rearrangements with V and J called. Such tables lack part of the clones; where checked against another copy, unresolved V genes explain under half of the gap, and the rest is unexplained. V, J and clone size reflect that table, while D and trimming were determined from the DNA. The sample table shows around 190,000 clones, and approximately 87% are seen once. Of the sample, less than 25% falls within the top ten clones.

The collaborating institutions used their own protocols to collect whole blood in K2EDTA tubes. For TCRbeta analysis, collaborator samples were shipped as frozen whole blood, as isolated PBMCs, or as DNA extracted from either sample type. The full study reports these points: How much clinical and demographic metadata was included differed by source and by participant, and the metadata was provided uncurated.

Note on this clone: Its antigen is not yet known. There are no base qualities to consult, and no much larger clone falls within one base.

The specimen sequenced was peripheral blood. The chain employs TRBV3-1 (or the pseudogene TRBV3-2) and TRBJ1-6, and possibly TRBD1, on 5 matching bases. This clonotype was sampled from a man in his sixties or seventies with active or convalescent COVID-19. The CDR3 region has the sequence CASSQRMGGPYNSPLHF. The sequenced DNA is TGTGCCAGCAGCCAGAGGATGGGGGGACCCTATAATTCACCCCTCCACTTT.